The 28 T cell receptor beta chains below were found in one sample sequenced in a study of blood T cell repertoires in COVID-19. The data were produced by immunoSEQ multiplex PCR, yet TCRdb's version contains in-frame clones alone and is incomplete. The table lists about 39,000 clones, about 86% of them singletons. The sample taken for sequencing was peripheral blood. These receptors were collected from a man in his 70s with acute or convalescent COVID-19.

The chain links TRBV4-3 to TRBJ1-1, with 7 bases fitting TRBD1. From germline, CDR1 is LGHNA and CDR2 YSLEER. The CDR3 is 20 amino acids. V dropped 0 bases and J dropped 0; count of bases not matched to a gene: 16. The DNA for the CDR3 is TGCGCCAGCAGCCAAGAATGGGCCCCGGGACAGTCATCCATGAACACTGAAGCTTTCTTT. This gives the protein CASSQEWAPGQSSMNTEAFF.

The rearrangement joins TRBV7-8 to TRBJ2-1; TRBD1 agrees at 7 bases. Looked up from germline, CDR1 is SGHVS and CDR2 is FQNEAQ. CDR3 length: 16 amino acids. V was clipped by 5 bases and J by 3 bases; unmatched bases: 10. The CDR3 DNA reads as TGTGCCAGCAGCCCGGTGGTGACAGGGATCTACAATGAGCAGTTCTTC. Its translation is CASSPVVTGIYNEQFF.

The count of this clone is one. The chain combines TRBV3-1 (or the pseudogene TRBV3-2) with TRBJ1-1, with no clear D. The CDR3 spans 13 residues. Per the germline V gene, CDR1 is LGHDT and CDR2 is YNNKEL (reference sequence). V was cut by 0 bases and J by 3 bases, with 5 bases left in between. The CDR3 is CASSQERHTEAFF. The CDR3 DNA sequence: TGTGCCAGCAGCCAAGAGAGGCACACTGAAGCTTTCTTT.

The J gene is TRBJ2-7, the V gene TRBV7-9; 8 bases match TRBD1. The V and J ends lost 5 bases and 2 bases, in that order; junction bases with no gene match: 5. The CDR3 loop spans 14 amino acids. CDR1 and CDR2 from the germline V gene are SEHNR and FQNEAQ (reference sequence). CDR3 nucleotides: TGTGCCAGCAGCGGACGGACAGGGACCTACGAGCAGTACTTC. It encodes CASSGRTGTYEQYF.

CDR3 sequence (DNA): TGCGCCAGCGGATCTGGGGGCCCGTCCTATGGCTACACCTTC. Encoded protein: CASGSGGPSYGYTF. This chain joins TRBV5-1 and TRBJ1-2; a possible D gene is TRBD1 (6 bases). Germline V gene lookup returns CDR1 SGHRS and CDR2 YFSETQ. There are 14 residues in the CDR3. Trimming removed 7 bases at V and 4 bases at J, with 17 bases between.

V and J are TRBV7-2 and TRBJ1-1; no reliable D call. Germline lookup yields CDR1 SGHTA and CDR2 FQGNSA. Trimming removed 4 bases at V and 1 base at J, with 13 bases between. The CDR3 consists of 15 residues. The CDR3 here is CASSSNGGSNTEAFF. CDR3 DNA: TGTGCCAGCAGCTCAAACGGAGGATCGAACACTGAAGCTTTCTTT.

The chain is built from TRBV2 and TRBJ1-5; TRBD1 aligns across 10 bases. This CDR3 is built from 14 residues. Looked up from germline, CDR1 is SNHLY and CDR2 is FYNNEI. Trimming cost V 4 bases and J 5 bases; bases outside gene matches: 2. The CDR3 sequence is CASSATGGDQPQHF. The CDR3 DNA reads as TGTGCCAGCAGTGCGACAGGGGGCGATCAGCCCCAGCATTTT.

The chain combines TRBV29-1 with TRBJ1-1, with a tentative D call TRBD1 (6 bases). Looked up from germline, CDR1 is SQVTM and CDR2 is ANQGSEA. Trimming removed 4 bases at V and 0 bases at J, with 9 bases between. The CDR3 length is 13 residues. The DNA of the CDR3 is TGCAGCGTTGCACAGGGAATGAACACTGAAGCTTTCTTT. Its translation: CSVAQGMNTEAFF.

CDR3 protein: CASSQTVGTGVYEQYF. CDR3 sequence (DNA): TGTGCCAGCAGCCAAACCGTAGGGACAGGTGTTTACGAGCAGTACTTC. The chain combines TRBV11-2 with TRBJ2-7, with 8 bases that match TRBD1. The V and J ends lost 5 bases and 4 bases, in that order; junction bases with no gene match: 13. The CDR3 totals 16 residues. Looked up from germline, CDR1 is SGHAT and CDR2 is FQNNGV.

The gene calls are TRBV11-1 and TRBJ2-1; 11 bases are shared with TRBD2. Trimming removed 3 bases from V and 10 bases from J; junction bases left unmatched: 5. The CDR3 extends over 14 amino acids. Germline V gene data show CDR1 as SGHAT and CDR2 as FQDESV (reference sequence). In nucleotides, the CDR3 is TGTGCCAGCAGCTTGGGACTAGCGGCTAGGGAGCAGTTCTTC. It translates to CASSLGLAAREQFF.

V usage is TRBV29-1 and J usage is TRBJ2-2, with 8 positions matching TRBD2. CDR1 SQVTM and CDR2 ANQGSEA come from the germline V gene. V shed 4 bases and J 1 base; nucleotides not matched to a gene: 11. This CDR3 spans 17 amino acids. Here the CDR3 DNA reads TGCAGCGTTGGAATCGCGGGGGGCACTATGAACACCGGGGAGCTGTTTTTT. Translated: CSVGIAGGTMNTGELFF.

This chain connects TRBV20-1 to TRBJ2-5; D is uncertain. Germline CDR1 DFQATT, CDR2 SNEGSKA (reference sequence). Trimming pared 3 bases from V and 4 bases from J, leaving 9 bases between. The CDR3 contains 12 residues. CDR3 protein: CSASPAAETQYF. The DNA of the CDR3 is TGCAGTGCTAGTCCGGCGGCAGAGACCCAGTACTTC.

The chain joins TRBV20-1 to TRBJ2-7; no firm D call. Per germline, CDR1 DFQATT and CDR2 SNEGSKA (reference sequence). This CDR3 has 12 residues. Trimming cost V 3 bases and J 7 bases, with 13 bases left between them. The CDR3 DNA reads TGCAGTGCTAGTTCCCGGTGGTGGGAGCAGTACTTC. The encoded protein is CSASSRWWEQYF.

The genes are TRBV6-5 and TRBJ1-5; no reliable D call. CDR1 and CDR2 (germline): MNHEY, SVGAGI. CDR3 size: 14 residues. The ends were cut back, 7 bases at V and 7 bases at J, with 17 bases in the middle. The CDR3 bases are TGTGCCAGCAATTTAGGAGGGATCGGACAGCCCCAGCATTTT. Amino acid sequence: CASNLGGIGQPQHF.

This clone is a singleton in its sample. The genes are TRBV3-1 (or the pseudogene TRBV3-2) and TRBJ1-2; TRBD1 matches at 7 bases. The trim removed 1 base at V and 8 bases at J, leaving 10 bases unmatched. The CDR3 consists of 15 residues. The germline V gene has CDR1 LGHDT and CDR2 YNNKEL (reference sequence). CDR3 loop: CASSQGTGQFTGYTF. The CDR3 bases are TGTGCCAGCAGCCAAGGGACGGGACAGTTCACCGGCTACACCTTC.

The chain recombines TRBV5-4 with TRBJ2-2; weak D call: TRBD2 (6 bases). V dropped 3 bases and J dropped 2 bases, with 17 bases sitting between them. Germline CDR1 reads SGHNT; CDR2 reads YYREEE (reference sequence). The CDR3 is 17 amino acids. The CDR3 region is CASSYRLDSGNTGELFF. The DNA of the CDR3 is TGTGCCAGCAGCTATCGGCTCGATAGCGGCAACACCGGGGAGCTGTTTTTT. The whole variable domain, filled in from reference TRBV5-4 and TRBJ2-2, reads ETGVTQSPTHLIKTRGQQVTLRCSSQSGHNTVSWYQQALGQGPQFIFQYYREEENGRGNFPPRFSGLQFPNYSSELNVNALELDDSALYLCASSYRLDSGNTGELFFGEGSRLTVL.

The rearrangement links TRBV12-5 to TRBJ2-1; 7 bases agree with TRBD1. Germline V gives CDR1 LGHNT, CDR2 FRNRAP. The V segment lost 0 bases and the J segment 7 bases; nucleotides outside the gene matches: 6. The CDR3 spans 15 residues. The CDR3: CASGLVPLTGNEQFF. The CDR3 coding sequence is TGTGCTAGTGGTTTGGTACCCCTGACAGGGAATGAGCAGTTCTTC.

CDR3 protein: CASSGPRVGGTPLHF. CDR3 in DNA: TGTGCCAGCAGCGGACCACGGGTTGGGGGGACACCCCTCCACTTT. The chain employs TRBV11-2 and TRBJ1-6, with TRBD1 as a possible D gene (5 bases). V was shortened by 5 bases and J by 11 bases, with 19 bases between the two germline ends. Germline V lookup: CDR1 SGHAT, CDR2 FQNNGV. This CDR3 has 15 amino acids.

The gene calls are TRBV2 and TRBJ1-2; the D is unclear. The V end lost 2 bases, the J end lost 2 bases, and 9 bases lay between the germline ends. The germline V gene has CDR1 SNHLY and CDR2 FYNNEI. The CDR3 consists of 14 residues. CDR3 in amino acids: CASSEKTENYGYTF. DNA for the CDR3: TGTGCCAGCAGTGAAAAAACAGAGAACTATGGCTACACCTTC.

This clone showed up just a few times. The chain combines TRBV7-8 with TRBJ1-5; perhaps TRBD1 as D (5 bases). Germline lookup yields CDR1 SGHVS and CDR2 FQNEAQ. V lost 4 bases, J lost 1 base, and 11 bases lay in between. The CDR3 consists of 15 residues. The CDR3 DNA follows: TGTGCCAGCAGCTCGGGCCGGGGGAGCAATCAGCCCCAGCATTTT. Translating it yields CASSSGRGSNQPQHF.

This chain joins TRBV6-5 and TRBJ1-1; D is perhaps TRBD1 (5 bases). V lost 5 bases and J lost 3, with 13 bases in between. CDR1 is MNHEY and CDR2 is SVGAGI in the germline V gene. The CDR3 extends over 14 amino acids. The CDR3 DNA sequence: TGTGCCAGCAGTCGACGTAGACAGTACACTGAAGCTTTCTTT. Translation gives CASSRRRQYTEAFF.

This chain uses TRBV7-2 with TRBJ2-5; weak D call: TRBD1 (6 bases). CDR1 is SGHTA and CDR2 is FQGNSA in the germline V gene. The CDR3 runs to 16 residues. V was shortened by 3 bases and J by 0 bases, with 14 bases between the two germline ends. DNA of the CDR3: TGTGCCAGCAGCTTGCATTCAGGGGAGAACCAAGAGACCCAGTACTTC. Translated: CASSLHSGENQETQYF.

The chain joins TRBV5-1 to TRBJ1-1; D is unresolved. The CDR3 is 14 residues long. Germline CDR1 and CDR2: SGHRS and YFSETQ. The germline V and J ends were trimmed by 0 bases and 1 base, with 7 bases remaining between them. Written as DNA, the CDR3 is TGCGCCAGCAGCTTGGGACATCCGAACACTGAAGCTTTCTTT. Its protein is CASSLGHPNTEAFF. Looking up the rest from reference TRBV5-1 and TRBJ1-1 gives the full variable domain: KAGVTQTPRYLIKTRGQQVTLSCSPISGHRSVSWYQQTPGQGLQFLFEYFSETQRNKGNFPGRFSGRQFSNSRSEMNVSTLELGDSALYLCASSLGHPNTEAFFGQGTRLTVV.

V and J are TRBV15 and TRBJ1-5; 7 bases fit TRBD1. Trimming cost V 4 bases and J 1 base; bases outside gene matches: 4. The CDR3 is 15 amino acids. Germline values: CDR1 LNHNV, CDR2 YYDKDF (reference sequence). The CDR3 protein is CATSKAGGSNQPQHF. The CDR3 DNA sequence: TGTGCCACCAGCAAAGCAGGGGGAAGCAATCAGCCCCAGCATTTT. The whole variable domain, filled in from reference TRBV15 and TRBJ1-5, reads DAMVIQNPRYQVTQFGKPVTLSCSQTLNHNVMYWYQQKSSQAPKLLFHYYDKDFNNEADTPDNFQSRRPNTSFCFLDIRSPGLGDTAMYLCATSKAGGSNQPQHFGDGTRLSIL.

Worth noting for this clone: The sample has other DNA sequences that encode this CDR3 too. The chain recombines TRBV7-3 with TRBJ2-3, with D tentatively TRBD2 (6 bases). V gave up 3 bases and J gave up 4 bases, with 14 bases separating them. The germline CDR1 and CDR2 sequences are SGHTA and FQGTGA. The CDR3 runs to 15 residues. This chain's CDR3 is CASSLGLAGPDTQYF. As DNA, the CDR3 is TGTGCCAGCAGCTTGGGTCTTGCGGGGCCAGATACGCAGTATTTT.

The gene calls are TRBV21-1 and TRBJ2-1; the table's D gene call, TRBD2, was not cross checked with the DNA. TRBV21-1 is a listed pseudogene. The CDR3 has 17 residues. Here the CDR3 reads CASSKEGGGNPYNEQFF. The CDR3 coding sequence is TGTGCCAGCAGCAAAGAAGGGGGAGGGAATCCCTACAATGAGCAGTTCTTC.

The chain uses TRBV24-1 and TRBJ1-5, with unresolved D. The CDR3 sequence is 11 residues long. In germline, CDR1 is KGHDR, CDR2 SFDVKD. V was trimmed by 0 bases and J by 12 bases, leaving 5 bases between them. The CDR3 nucleotides are TGTGCCACCAGTGATTTGCAGGTCCAGCATTTT. Amino acids: CATSDLQVQHF.

This chain connects TRBV5-1 to TRBJ2-7, with 8 bases lining up with TRBD2. This CDR3 is built from 15 residues. Germline lookup yields CDR1 SGHRS and CDR2 YFSETQ. V shed 2 bases and J 3 bases; nucleotides not matched to a gene: 7. CDR3 sequence (DNA): TGCGCCAGCAGCTTTAAGCGGGAGTCTTTCTACGAGCAGTACTTC. Protein sequence: CASSFKRESFYEQYF. Full variable domain (outside the CDR3, taken from reference TRBV5-1 and TRBJ2-7): KAGVTQTPRYLIKTRGQQVTLSCSPISGHRSVSWYQQTPGQGLQFLFEYFSETQRNKGNFPGRFSGRQFSNSRSEMNVSTLELGDSALYLCASSFKRESFYEQYFGPGTRLTVT.